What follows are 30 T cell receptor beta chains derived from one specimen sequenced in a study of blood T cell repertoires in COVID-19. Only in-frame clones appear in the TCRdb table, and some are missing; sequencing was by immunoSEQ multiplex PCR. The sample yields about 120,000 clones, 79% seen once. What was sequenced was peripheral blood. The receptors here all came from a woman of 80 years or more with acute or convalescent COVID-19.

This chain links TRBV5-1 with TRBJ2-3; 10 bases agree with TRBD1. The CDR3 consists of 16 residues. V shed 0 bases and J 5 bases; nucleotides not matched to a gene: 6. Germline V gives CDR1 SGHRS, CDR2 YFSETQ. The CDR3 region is CASSLEGGQGIDTQYF. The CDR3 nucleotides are TGCGCCAGCAGCTTGGAGGGGGGACAGGGGATAGATACGCAGTATTTT.

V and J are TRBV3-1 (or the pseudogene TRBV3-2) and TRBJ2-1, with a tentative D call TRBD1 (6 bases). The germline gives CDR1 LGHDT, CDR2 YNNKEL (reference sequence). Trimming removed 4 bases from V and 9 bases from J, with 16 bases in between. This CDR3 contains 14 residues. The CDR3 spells CASSPIIGGAEQFF. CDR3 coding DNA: TGTGCCAGCAGCCCCATTATAGGGGGAGCTGAGCAGTTCTTC.

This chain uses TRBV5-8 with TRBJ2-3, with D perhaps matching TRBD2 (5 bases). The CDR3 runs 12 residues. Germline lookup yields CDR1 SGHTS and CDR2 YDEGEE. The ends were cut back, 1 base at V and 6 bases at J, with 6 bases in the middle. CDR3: CASSLPGDTQYF. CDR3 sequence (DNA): TGTGCCAGCAGCTTGCCGGGGGATACGCAGTATTTT.

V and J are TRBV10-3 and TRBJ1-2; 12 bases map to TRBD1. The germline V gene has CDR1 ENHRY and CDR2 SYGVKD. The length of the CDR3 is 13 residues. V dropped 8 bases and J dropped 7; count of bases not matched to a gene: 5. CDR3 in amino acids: CAIGAGQGAGYTF. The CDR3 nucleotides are TGTGCCATCGGGGCGGGACAGGGGGCTGGCTACACCTTC.

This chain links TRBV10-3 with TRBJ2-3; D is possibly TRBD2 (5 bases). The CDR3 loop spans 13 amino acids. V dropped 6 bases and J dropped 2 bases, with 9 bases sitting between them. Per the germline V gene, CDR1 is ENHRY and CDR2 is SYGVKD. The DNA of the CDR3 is TGTGCCATCAGCACCGACTACACAGATACGCAGTATTTT. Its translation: CAISTDYTDTQYF.

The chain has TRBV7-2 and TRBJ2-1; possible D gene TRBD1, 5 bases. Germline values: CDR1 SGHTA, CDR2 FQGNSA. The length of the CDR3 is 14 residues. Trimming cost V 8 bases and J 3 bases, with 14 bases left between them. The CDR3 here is CASGPRVDYNEQFF. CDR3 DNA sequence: TGTGCCAGCGGACCCAGGGTGGACTACAATGAGCAGTTCTTC.

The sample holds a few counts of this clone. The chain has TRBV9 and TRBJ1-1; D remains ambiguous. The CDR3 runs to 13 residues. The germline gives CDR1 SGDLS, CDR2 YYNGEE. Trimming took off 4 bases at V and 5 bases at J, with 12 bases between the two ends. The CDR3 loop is CASSPRGQTEAFF. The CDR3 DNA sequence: TGTGCCAGCAGCCCAAGAGGGCAGACTGAAGCTTTCTTT.

This CDR3 reads CAWSVRVGRRDSGTGELFF. Here the CDR3 DNA reads TGTGCCTGGAGTGTTAGGGTAGGGCGTCGGGACAGTGGCACCGGGGAGCTGTTTTTT. The chain employs TRBV30 and TRBJ2-2, with TRBD1 matching over 7 bases. This CDR3 spans 19 amino acids. Germline lookup yields CDR1 GTSNPN and CDR2 SVGIG (reference sequence). The V segment lost 0 bases and the J segment 4 bases; nucleotides outside the gene matches: 17. Full variable domain (rest looked up from reference TRBV30 and TRBJ2-2): SQTIHQWPATLVQPVGSPLSLECTVEGTSNPNLYWYRQAAGRGLQLLFYSVGIGQISSEVPQNLSASRPQDRQFILSSKKLLLSDSGFYLCAWSVRVGRRDSGTGELFFGEGSRLTVL.

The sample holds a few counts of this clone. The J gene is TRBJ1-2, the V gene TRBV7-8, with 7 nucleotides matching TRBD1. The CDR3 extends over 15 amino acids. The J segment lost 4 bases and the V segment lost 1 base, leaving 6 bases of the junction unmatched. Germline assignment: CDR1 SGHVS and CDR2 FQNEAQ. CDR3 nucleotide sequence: TGTGCCAGCAGCTTAGTGGGACAGACTTTCTATGGCTACACCTTC. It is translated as CASSLVGQTFYGYTF. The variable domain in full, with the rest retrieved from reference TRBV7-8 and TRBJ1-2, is GAGVSQSPRYKVAKRGQDVALRCDPISGHVSLFWYQQALGQGPEFLTYFQNEAQLDKSGLPSDRFFAERPEGSVSTLKIQRTQQEDSAVYLCASSLVGQTFYGYTFGSGTRLTVV.

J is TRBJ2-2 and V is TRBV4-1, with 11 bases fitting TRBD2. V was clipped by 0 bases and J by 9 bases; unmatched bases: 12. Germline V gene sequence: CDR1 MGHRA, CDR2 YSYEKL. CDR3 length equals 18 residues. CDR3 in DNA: TGCGCCAGCAGCCAAGATATCAGGGCTAGCGGGGGGCGGAGGGAGCTGTTTTTT. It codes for CASSQDIRASGGRRELFF.

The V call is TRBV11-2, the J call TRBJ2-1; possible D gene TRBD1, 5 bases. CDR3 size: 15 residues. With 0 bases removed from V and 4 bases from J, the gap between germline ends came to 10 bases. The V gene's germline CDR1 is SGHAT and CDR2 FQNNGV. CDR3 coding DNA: TGTGCCAGCAGCTTAGAAGGGGCTCTTTACAATGAGCAGTTCTTC. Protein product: CASSLEGALYNEQFF.

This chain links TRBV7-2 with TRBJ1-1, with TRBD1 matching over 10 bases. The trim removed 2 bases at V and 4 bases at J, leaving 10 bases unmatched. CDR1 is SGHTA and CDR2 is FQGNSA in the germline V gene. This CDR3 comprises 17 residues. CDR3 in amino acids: CASSLRPTGGWGTEAFF. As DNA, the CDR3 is TGTGCCAGCAGCTTAAGGCCGACAGGGGGCTGGGGCACTGAAGCTTTCTTT.

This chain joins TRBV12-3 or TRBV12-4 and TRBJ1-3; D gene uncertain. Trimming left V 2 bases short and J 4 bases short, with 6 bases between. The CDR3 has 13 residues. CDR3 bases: TGTGCCAGCAGTTTATCCGAGGGAAACACCATATATTTT. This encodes CASSLSEGNTIYF.

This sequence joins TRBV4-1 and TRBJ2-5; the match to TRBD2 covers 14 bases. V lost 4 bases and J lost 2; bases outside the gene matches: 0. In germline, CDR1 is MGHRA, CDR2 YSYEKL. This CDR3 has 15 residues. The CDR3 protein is CASSRLAGGQETQYF. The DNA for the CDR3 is TGCGCCAGCAGCCGACTAGCGGGAGGGCAAGAGACCCAGTACTTC.

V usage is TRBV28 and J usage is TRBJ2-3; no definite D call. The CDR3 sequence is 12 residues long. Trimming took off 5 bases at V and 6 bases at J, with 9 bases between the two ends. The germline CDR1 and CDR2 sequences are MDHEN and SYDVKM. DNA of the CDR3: TGTGCCAGCAGTGGCGAGGTGGATACGCAGTATTTT. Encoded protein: CASSGEVDTQYF.

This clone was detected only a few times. CDR3 DNA sequence: TGCGCCAGCAGCCAAGATCACGGGGAGGGTGAAAAACTGTTTTTT. It encodes CASSQDHGEGEKLFF. The chain has TRBV4-3 and TRBJ1-4; D ambiguous. The CDR3 runs to 15 residues. With 0 bases removed from V and 7 bases from J, the gap between germline ends came to 12 bases. Looked up from germline, CDR1 is LGHNA and CDR2 is YSLEER.

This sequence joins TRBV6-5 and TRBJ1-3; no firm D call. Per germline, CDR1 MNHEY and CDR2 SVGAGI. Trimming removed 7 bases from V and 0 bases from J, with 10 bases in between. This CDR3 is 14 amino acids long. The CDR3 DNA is TGTGCCAGCACTTCGGTTCTCTCTGGAAACACCATATATTTT. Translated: CASTSVLSGNTIYF.

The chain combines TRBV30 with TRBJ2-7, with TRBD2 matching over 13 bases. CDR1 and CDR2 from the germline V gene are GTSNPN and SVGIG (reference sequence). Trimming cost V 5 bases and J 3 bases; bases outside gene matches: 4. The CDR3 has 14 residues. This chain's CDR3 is CAWARLAGGYEQYF. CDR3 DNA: TGTGCCTGGGCCCGACTAGCGGGAGGCTACGAGCAGTACTTC. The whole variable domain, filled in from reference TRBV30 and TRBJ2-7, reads SQTIHQWPATLVQPVGSPLSLECTVEGTSNPNLYWYRQAAGRGLQLLFYSVGIGQISSEVPQNLSASRPQDRQFILSSKKLLLSDSGFYLCAWARLAGGYEQYFGPGTRLTVT.

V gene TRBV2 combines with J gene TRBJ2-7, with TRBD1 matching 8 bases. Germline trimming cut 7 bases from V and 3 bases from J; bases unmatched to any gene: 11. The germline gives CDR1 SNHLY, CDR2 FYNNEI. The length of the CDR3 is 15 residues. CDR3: CASNLGQGKVYEQYF. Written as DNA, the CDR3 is TGTGCCAGCAACCTCGGACAGGGAAAGGTCTACGAGCAGTACTTC.

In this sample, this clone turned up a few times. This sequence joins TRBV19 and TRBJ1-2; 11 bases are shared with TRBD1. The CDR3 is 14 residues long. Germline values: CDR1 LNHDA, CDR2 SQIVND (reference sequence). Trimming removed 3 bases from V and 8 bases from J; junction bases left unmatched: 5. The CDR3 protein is CASSIGQGALGYTF. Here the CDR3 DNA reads TGTGCCAGTAGTATCGGACAGGGGGCGTTGGGCTACACCTTC.

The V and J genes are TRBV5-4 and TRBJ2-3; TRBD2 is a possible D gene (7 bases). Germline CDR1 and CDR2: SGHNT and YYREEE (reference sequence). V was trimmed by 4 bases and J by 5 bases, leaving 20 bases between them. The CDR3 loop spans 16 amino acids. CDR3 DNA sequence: TGTGCCAGCAGCCGACAGAGGGGGGGCCGAGGAGATACGCAGTATTTT. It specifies CASSRQRGGRGDTQYF.

The CDR3 coding sequence is TGTGCCAGCAGTTTGGGCAGGGGCTACGAGCAGTACTTC. This translates into CASSLGRGYEQYF. The chain carries TRBV28 and TRBJ2-7; D possibly corresponds to TRBD1 (6 bases). Germline V gene sequence: CDR1 MDHEN, CDR2 SYDVKM. Trimming removed 3 bases at V and 3 bases at J, with 9 bases between. This CDR3 has 13 amino acids.

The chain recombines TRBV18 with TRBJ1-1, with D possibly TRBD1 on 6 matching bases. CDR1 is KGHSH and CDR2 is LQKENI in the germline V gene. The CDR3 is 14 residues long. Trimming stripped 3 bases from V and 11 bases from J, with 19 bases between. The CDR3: CASSPTFGGRRAFF. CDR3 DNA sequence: TGTGCCAGCTCACCCACATTCGGGGGGCGCAGGGCTTTCTTT.

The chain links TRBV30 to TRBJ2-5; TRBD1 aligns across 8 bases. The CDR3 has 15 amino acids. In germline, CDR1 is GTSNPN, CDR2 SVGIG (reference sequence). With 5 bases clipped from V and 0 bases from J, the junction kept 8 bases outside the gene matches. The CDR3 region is CAWSPGQDYQETQYF. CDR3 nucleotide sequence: TGTGCCTGGTCCCCGGGACAGGATTACCAAGAGACCCAGTACTTC.

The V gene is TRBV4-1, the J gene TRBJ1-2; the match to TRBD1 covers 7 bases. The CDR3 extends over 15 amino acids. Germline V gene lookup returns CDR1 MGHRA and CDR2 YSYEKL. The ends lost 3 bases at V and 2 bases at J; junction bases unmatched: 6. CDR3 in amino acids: CASSHAGTANYGYTF. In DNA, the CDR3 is TGCGCCAGCAGCCACGCCGGGACAGCAAACTATGGCTACACCTTC.

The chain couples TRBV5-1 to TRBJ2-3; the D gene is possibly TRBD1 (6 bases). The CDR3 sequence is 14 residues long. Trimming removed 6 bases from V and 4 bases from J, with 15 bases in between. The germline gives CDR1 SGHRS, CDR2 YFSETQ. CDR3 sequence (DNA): TGCGCCAGCAATGAGGGACAACTGGCAGATACGCAGTATTTT. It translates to CASNEGQLADTQYF. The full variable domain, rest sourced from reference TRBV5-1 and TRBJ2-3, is KAGVTQTPRYLIKTRGQQVTLSCSPISGHRSVSWYQQTPGQGLQFLFEYFSETQRNKGNFPGRFSGRQFSNSRSEMNVSTLELGDSALYLCASNEGQLADTQYFGPGTRLTVL.

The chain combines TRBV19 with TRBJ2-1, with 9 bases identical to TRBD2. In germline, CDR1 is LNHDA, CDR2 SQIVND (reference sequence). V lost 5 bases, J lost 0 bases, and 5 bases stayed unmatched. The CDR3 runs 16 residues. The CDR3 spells CASSWASGVSYNEQFF. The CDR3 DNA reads TGTGCCAGTAGTTGGGCTAGCGGGGTCTCCTACAATGAGCAGTTCTTC.

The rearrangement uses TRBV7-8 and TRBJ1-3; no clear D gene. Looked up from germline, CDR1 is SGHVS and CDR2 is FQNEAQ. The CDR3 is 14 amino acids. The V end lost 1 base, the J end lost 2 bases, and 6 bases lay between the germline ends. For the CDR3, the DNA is TGTGCCAGCAGCTTAGGTGTCGCTGGAAACACCATATATTTT. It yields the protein CASSLGVAGNTIYF.

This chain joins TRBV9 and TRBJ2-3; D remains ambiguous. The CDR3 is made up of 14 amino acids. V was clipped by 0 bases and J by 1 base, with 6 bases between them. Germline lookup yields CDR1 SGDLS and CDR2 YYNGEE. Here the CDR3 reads CASSVGLRTDTQYF. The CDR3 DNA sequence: TGTGCCAGCAGCGTAGGACTGCGCACAGATACGCAGTATTTT.

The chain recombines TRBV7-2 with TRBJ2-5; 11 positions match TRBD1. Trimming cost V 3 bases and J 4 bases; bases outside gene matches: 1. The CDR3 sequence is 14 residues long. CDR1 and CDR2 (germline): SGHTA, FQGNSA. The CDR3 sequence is CASSFGTGGETQYF. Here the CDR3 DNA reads TGTGCCAGCAGCTTCGGGACAGGGGGAGAGACCCAGTACTTC. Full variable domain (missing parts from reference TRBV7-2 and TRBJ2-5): GAGVSQSPSNKVTEKGKDVELRCDPISGHTALYWYRQSLGQGLEFLIYFQGNSAPDKSGLPSDRFSAERTGGSVSTLTIQRTQQEDSAVYLCASSFGTGGETQYFGPGTRLLVL.